This TCR beta chain was sequenced in a study of regulatory T cells in long-lasting Graves disease. Findings of the study overall: New patients shared fewer public clonotypes (around 970) than persistent patients did (about 2,700). There was favoring of TRBV28, TRBJ1-2 and TRBJ2-5 in persistent disease.

This clonotype was found many times. Its antigen is not known. Stated time point: newly diagnosed GD, antithyroid drugs for less than 3 months. Construction of the TCR library relied on RNA isolated from PBMCs. Assembly of TCR beta libraries relied on iRepertoire HTBI primers together with Arm-PCR of CDR3 regions. MiXCR, applied by TCRdb to the multiplex PCR reads, yields one record per CDR3 protein. The data contain 350,000 to 500,000 distinct CDR3 sequences, around 15% of them seen just once; the ten biggest clones take up about a sixth. From germline, CDR1 is SGHAT and CDR2 FQNNGV. V lost 3 bases, J lost 4 bases, and 6 bases stayed unmatched. The CDR3 is 15 residues long. The same data also went into a second study, on T cells in Graves' hyperthyroidism and ophthalmopathy. That paper adds: Ophthalmopathy and stable hyperthyroidism were told apart by a 13 V-J model.

This clonotype was obtained from a woman between 45 and 65 years old with Graves disease. The chain has TRBV11-2 and TRBJ2-1, with 7 bases fitting TRBD1. The input for sequencing was peripheral blood mononuclear cells (PBMCs), taken at new diagnosis, from a patient treated with antithyroid drugs. As DNA, the CDR3 is TGTGCCAGCAGCTTTACAGGGGAATTTTACAATGAGCAGTTCTTC. Residues: CASSFTGEFYNEQFF. Supplemented by reference TRBV11-2 and TRBJ2-1, the full variable domain reads EAGVAQSPRYKIIEKRQSVAFWCNPISGHATLYWYQQILGQGPKLLIQFQNNGVVDDSQLPKDRFSAERLKGVDSTLKIQPAKLEDSAVYLCASSFTGEFYNEQFFGPGTRLTVL.